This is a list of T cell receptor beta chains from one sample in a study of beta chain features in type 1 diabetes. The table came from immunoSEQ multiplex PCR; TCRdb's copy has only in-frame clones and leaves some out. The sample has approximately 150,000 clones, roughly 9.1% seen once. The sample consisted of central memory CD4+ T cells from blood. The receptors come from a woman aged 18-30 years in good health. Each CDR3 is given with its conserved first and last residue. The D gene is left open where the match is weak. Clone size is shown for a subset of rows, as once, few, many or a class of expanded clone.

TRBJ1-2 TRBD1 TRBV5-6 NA CASSRGTVPYGYTF TGTGCCAGCAGCCGCGGGACAGTGCCTTATGGCTACACCTTC
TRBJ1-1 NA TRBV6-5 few CASSRQKNTEAFF TGTGCCAGCAGCCGACAGAAGAACACTGAAGCTTTCTTT
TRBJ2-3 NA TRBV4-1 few CASSQGATRGGDTQYF TGCGCCAGCAGCCAAGGAGCGACTAGGGGGGGGGATACGCAGTATTTT
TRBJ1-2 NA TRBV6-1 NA CASSEDWTNYGYTF TGTGCCAGCAGTGAAGACTGGACAAACTATGGCTACACCTTC
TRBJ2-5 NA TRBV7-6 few CASSPSPASSETQYF TGTGCCAGCAGTCCTTCCCCGGCTAGTAGCGAGACCCAGTACTTC
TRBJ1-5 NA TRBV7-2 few CASSLRQGNQPQHF TGTGCCAGCAGCTTACGACAGGGCAATCAGCCCCAGCATTTT
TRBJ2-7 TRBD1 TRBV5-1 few CASSLVAGGGYEQYF TGCGCCAGCAGCTTGGTGGCAGGGGGCGGGTACGAGCAGTACTTC
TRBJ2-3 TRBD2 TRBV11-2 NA CASSTGSSGRISTDTQYF TGTGCCAGCAGCACGGGAAGTAGCGGGAGGATTAGCACAGATACGCAGTATTTT
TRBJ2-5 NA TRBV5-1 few CASSPRGSTQETQYF TGCGCCAGCAGCCCCCGTGGTTCCACACAAGAGACCCAGTACTTC
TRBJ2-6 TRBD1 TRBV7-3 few CASSPTGAGANVLTF TGTGCCAGCAGCCCTACAGGGGCTGGGGCCAACGTCCTGACTTTC